Listed here are 21 T cell receptor beta chains from one sample, sequenced in a study of somatic mutations in cytotoxic T cells in rheumatoid arthritis. TCRdb keeps only in-frame clones here, not all; method: immunoSEQ multiplex PCR. The table shows roughly 9,800 clones, with 85% to 95% occurring only once. Sequencing was carried out using CD8+ T cells sorted from blood. The receptor source for this set is a woman younger than 30 with rheumatoid arthritis.

V is TRBV11-2 and J is TRBJ2-7, with TRBD1 matching 7 bases. CDR1 and CDR2 from the germline V gene are SGHAT and FQNNGV. The CDR3 loop spans 17 amino acids. V lost 5 bases, J lost 2 bases, and 15 bases stayed unmatched. CDR3 nucleotide sequence: TGTGCCAGCAGCCTTAGCAAGATAAGGGGGCTGACCTACGAGCAGTACTTC. It yields the protein CASSLSKIRGLTYEQYF.

This chain links TRBV5-6 with TRBJ2-7; 8 bases map to TRBD2. CDR1 is SGHDT and CDR2 is YYEEEE in the germline V gene. The CDR3 totals 15 residues. V trimming: 3 bases; J trimming: 6 bases; junction bases outside the gene matches: 11. For the CDR3, the DNA is TGTGCCAGCAGCTCCTTCGTGGCAGCGGGAGTCGAGCAGTACTTC. It is translated as CASSSFVAAGVEQYF. The entire variable domain, with the rest obtained from reference TRBV5-6 and TRBJ2-7, is as follows: DAGVTQSPTHLIKTRGQQVTLRCSPKSGHDTVSWYQQALGQGPQFIFQYYEEEERQRGNFPDRFSGHQFPNYSSELNVNALLLGDSALYLCASSSFVAAGVEQYFGPGTRLTVT.

The chain recombines TRBV30 with TRBJ1-2; the match to TRBD1 covers 7 bases. The CDR3 has 14 amino acids. Germline trimming cut 5 bases from V and 5 bases from J; bases unmatched to any gene: 11. Looked up from germline, CDR1 is GTSNPN and CDR2 is SVGIG (reference sequence). Here the CDR3 reads CAWGIGGAGYGYTF. The CDR3 DNA sequence: TGTGCCTGGGGGATAGGGGGCGCTGGGTATGGCTACACCTTC.

The V gene is TRBV5-8, the J gene TRBJ1-1; the D is unclear. The V end lost 4 bases, the J end lost 1 base, and 20 bases lay between the germline ends. The CDR3 extends over 17 amino acids. CDR1 and CDR2 (germline): SGHTS, YDEGEE. DNA of the CDR3: TGTGCCAGCAGCCCTGTACCGGAGAGTGAAGAGAACACTGAAGCTTTCTTT. Its protein is CASSPVPESEENTEAFF.

This clone has just a few counts. The rearrangement uses TRBV4-2 and TRBJ2-3; 8 nucleotides match TRBD1. This CDR3 has 16 amino acids. V was pared by 4 bases and J by 2 bases, with 8 bases of the junction left unmatched. Looked up from germline, CDR1 is LGHNA and CDR2 is YNFKEQ. CDR3 nucleotide sequence: TGTGCCAGCAGCCCAGGACAGGGCCCCCTCACAGATACGCAGTATTTT. Residues: CASSPGQGPLTDTQYF.

Comment on this clone: The germline gene is not matched at one end of the junction; a read error may be the cause. Within the sample, other DNA sequences also encode this same CDR3. This chain joins TRBV7-9 and TRBJ2-2, with a weak D call TRBD2 (6 bases). From germline, CDR1 is SEHNR and CDR2 FQNEAQ (reference sequence). The CDR3 is 16 residues long. CDR3 protein: CASSPRGGENTGELFF. The CDR3 nucleotides are TGTGCCAGCAGCCCACGAGGAGGGGAAAACACCGGGGAGTTGTTTTTT.

This rearrangement joins TRBV11-3 to TRBJ2-5; 8 nucleotides line up with TRBD1. The CDR3 is 14 amino acids. CDR1 is SGHNT, CDR2 YENEEA, per germline. The J segment lost 5 bases and the V segment lost 4 bases, leaving 6 bases of the junction unmatched. In DNA, the CDR3 is TGTGCCAGCAGCTCCTCGACAGGGGAGGAGACCCAGTACTTC. The encoded protein is CASSSSTGEETQYF.

The rearrangement uses TRBV7-9 and TRBJ1-2, with TRBD1 as a possible D gene (6 bases). The CDR3 spans 14 residues. Per germline, CDR1 SEHNR and CDR2 FQNEAQ (reference sequence). V shed 5 bases and J shed 2 bases, with 12 bases lying between them. DNA of the CDR3: TGTGCCAGCAGCCCTGGGGGGGGCAACTATGGCTACACCTTC. Protein product: CASSPGGGNYGYTF.

The chain combines TRBV10-3 with TRBJ2-3; 9 nucleotides line up with TRBD2. The CDR3 is 16 amino acids. V was pared by 3 bases and J by 4 bases, with 8 bases of the junction left unmatched. Germline V gene data show CDR1 as ENHRY and CDR2 as SYGVKD. The CDR3 here is CAISETLAGQSDTQYF. The CDR3 region has the DNA TGTGCCATCAGTGAAACGCTAGCGGGACAGTCAGATACGCAGTATTTT.

The chain employs TRBV28 and TRBJ2-7; 7 nucleotides match TRBD2. CDR1 is MDHEN, CDR2 SYDVKM, per germline. The CDR3 has 14 residues. V lost 6 bases, J lost 1 base, and 6 bases stayed unmatched. The CDR3 sequence: CASSLTSSSYEQYF. The CDR3 coding sequence is TGTGCCAGCAGCCTGACTAGCAGTTCCTACGAGCAGTACTTC.

This chain connects TRBV6-5 to TRBJ2-2; D is uncertain. This CDR3 region has 16 residues. CDR1 and CDR2 (germline): MNHEY, SVGAGI. Trimming stripped 4 bases from V and 5 bases from J, with 17 bases between. CDR3 sequence: CASSFLPENPTGELFF. The CDR3 DNA reads as TGTGCCAGCAGTTTCCTACCGGAGAACCCTACCGGGGAGCTGTTTTTT.

The chain combines TRBV2 with TRBJ1-5; 11 bases fit TRBD1. V lost 4 bases to trimming and J lost 7 bases; unmatched junction nucleotides: 3. Germline V lookup: CDR1 SNHLY, CDR2 FYNNEI. The CDR3 extends over 14 amino acids. The CDR3 is CASSVGQGEQPQHF. CDR3 in DNA: TGTGCCAGCAGTGTGGGACAGGGGGAGCAGCCCCAGCATTTT. Filled out from reference TRBV2 and TRBJ1-5, the complete variable domain reads EPEVTQTPSHQVTQMGQEVILRCVPISNHLYFYWYRQILGQKVEFLVSFYNNEISEKSEIFDDQFSVERPDGSNFTLKIRSTKLEDSAMYFCASSVGQGEQPQHFGDGTRLSIL.

This chain connects TRBV27 to TRBJ2-7, with unresolved D. This CDR3 region has 13 residues. Germline lookup yields CDR1 MNHEY and CDR2 SMNVEV (reference sequence). V was clipped by 3 bases and J by 2 bases, with 8 bases between them. The CDR3 region has the DNA TGTGCCAGCAGTTTGAGGCAGCCCTACGAGCAGTACTTC. Protein sequence: CASSLRQPYEQYF.

The chain uses TRBV28 and TRBJ1-2; D call uncertain. Germline V CDR1 and CDR2: MDHEN, SYDVKM. The CDR3 loop spans 13 amino acids. V lost 3 bases, J lost 7 bases, and 12 bases lay in between. The CDR3 coding sequence is TGTGCCAGCAGTTTGGAGGGTAGCGTTGGCTACACCTTC. This encodes CASSLEGSVGYTF.

The chain combines TRBV27 with TRBJ2-5; TRBD2 might be the D (6 bases). Germline lookup yields CDR1 MNHEY and CDR2 SMNVEV (reference sequence). Trimming stripped 11 bases from V and 1 base from J, with 14 bases between. This CDR3 region has 13 residues. As DNA, the CDR3 is TGTGCCGCCCGGCGCGGGACCCAAGAGACCCAGTACTTC. This codes for CAARRGTQETQYF.

This clone has a single count. The chain combines TRBV19 with TRBJ2-7; D is perhaps TRBD2 (6 bases). The V gene lost 9 bases and the J gene lost 2 bases, with 11 bases spanning the gap. Germline V CDR1 and CDR2: LNHDA, SQIVND (reference sequence). CDR3 length: 12 residues. The chain's CDR3 is CASGGNTYEQYF. Written as DNA, the CDR3 is TGTGCCAGCGGAGGGAACACCTACGAGCAGTACTTC.

The chain has TRBV6-6 and TRBJ1-5; D possibly corresponds to TRBD1 (5 bases). Germline V gives CDR1 MNHNY, CDR2 SVGAGI (reference sequence). CDR3 length equals 15 residues. V was shortened by 3 bases and J by 0 bases, with 9 bases between the two germline ends. The CDR3 is CASSYGGASNQPQHF. In nucleotides, the CDR3 is TGTGCCAGCAGTTATGGTGGGGCTAGCAATCAGCCCCAGCATTTT.

The CDR3 region is CASSAGGYTEAFF. The CDR3 DNA follows: TGTGCCAGCAGCGCGGGAGGTTACACTGAAGCTTTCTTT. The gene calls are TRBV25-1 and TRBJ1-1; D uncertain. The CDR3 is 13 amino acids. The germline V and J ends were trimmed by 6 bases and 3 bases, with 11 bases remaining between them. Germline V CDR1 and CDR2: MGHDK, SYGVNS.

This clone was found a few times. The chain recombines TRBV5-1 with TRBJ2-7; 12 bases map to TRBD2. Germline V gene data show CDR1 as SGHRS and CDR2 as YFSETQ. This CDR3 spans 18 amino acids. J lost 5 bases, V lost 1 base, and 13 bases had no gene match. The CDR3 here is CASSLTRLAGVGRNEQYF. The CDR3 DNA reads as TGCGCCAGCAGCTTGACGCGACTAGCGGGAGTGGGAAGGAACGAGCAGTACTTC.

This chain links TRBV5-1 with TRBJ2-1, with 7 bases that match TRBD1. Trimming took 4 bases from V and 4 from J; bases not matched to a gene: 8. The CDR3 contains 15 residues. Germline loops: CDR1 SGHRS, CDR2 YFSETQ. CDR3 sequence: CASSASGTEYNEQFF. CDR3 nucleotides: TGCGCCAGCAGCGCTTCCGGGACAGAATACAATGAGCAGTTCTTC.

The chain recombines TRBV10-3 with TRBJ2-2; a weak D match, TRBD2 (6 bases). The CDR3 has 15 residues. The germline V gene has CDR1 ENHRY and CDR2 SYGVKD. Trimming removed 10 bases at V and 6 bases at J, with 21 bases between. CDR3 protein: CANGTQTDLAGELFF. In DNA, the CDR3 is TGTGCCAACGGGACTCAGACAGATCTTGCCGGGGAGCTGTTTTTT.